This TCR beta chain came from a study of T cells in Graves' hyperthyroidism and ophthalmopathy. In its sample, this clonotype was seen many times. The antigen is unknown. Study-level results: Most clonotypes expanded in the thyroid (above 0.001) were also present in blood.

Germline CDR1 is DFQATT and CDR2 is SNEGSKA (reference sequence). Unmatched junction bases numbered 7, after V lost 2 bases and J lost 3 bases. The CDR3 consists of 16 residues. Each diagnosis was grounded in clinical symptoms, serum thyroxine and TRAb, thyroid ultrasound, and orbital computed tomography. TCR beta CDR3 regions were amplified from RNA. First-round RT-PCR with HTBI primers amplified the TCR CDR3 region. TCRdb re-called the multiplex PCR reads with MiXCR, one entry per CDR3 protein. The sample holds 30,000 to 40,000 distinct CDR3 sequences, roughly 50% seen once. This chain connects TRBV20-1 to TRBJ2-1; 10 nucleotides agree with TRBD2. The sample taken for sequencing was blood. This receptor was identified in a middle-aged man with Graves' ophthalmopathy. CDR3 sequence reads: CSARSLSSGSYNEQFF. CDR3 sequence (DNA): TGCAGTGCTAGATCCCTGTCTAGCGGGAGCTACAATGAGCAGTTCTTC.